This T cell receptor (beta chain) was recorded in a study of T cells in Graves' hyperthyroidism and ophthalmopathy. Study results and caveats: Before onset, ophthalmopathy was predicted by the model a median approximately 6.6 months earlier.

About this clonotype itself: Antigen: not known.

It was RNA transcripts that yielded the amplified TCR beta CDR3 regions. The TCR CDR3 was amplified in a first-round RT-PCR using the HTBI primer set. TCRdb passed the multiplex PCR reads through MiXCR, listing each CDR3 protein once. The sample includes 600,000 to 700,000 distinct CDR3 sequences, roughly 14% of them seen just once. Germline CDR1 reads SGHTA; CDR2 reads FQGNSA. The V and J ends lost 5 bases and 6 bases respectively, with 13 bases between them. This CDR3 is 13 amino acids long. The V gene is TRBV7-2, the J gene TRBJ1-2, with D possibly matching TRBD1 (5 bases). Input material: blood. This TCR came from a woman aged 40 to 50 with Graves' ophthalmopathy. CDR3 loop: CASSPKRGDGYTF. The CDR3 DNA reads TGTGCCAGCAGCCCAAAGAGGGGAGATGGCTACACCTTC. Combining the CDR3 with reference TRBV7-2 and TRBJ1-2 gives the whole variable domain GAGVSQSPSNKVTEKGKDVELRCDPISGHTALYWYRQSLGQGLEFLIYFQGNSAPDKSGLPSDRFSAERTGGSVSTLTIQRTQQEDSAVYLCASSPKRGDGYTFGSGTRLTVV.